These 26 T cell receptor beta chains originate from one sample sequenced in a study of cytomegalovirus exposure and HLA in healthy donors. The study ran its PCR with 60 Vbeta and 13 Jbeta primers. TCRdb keeps only in-frame clones here, not all; method: immunoSEQ multiplex PCR. The sample holds approximately 120,000 clones, roughly 80% seen once. The source material was PBMCs. These receptors came from a young man in good health and CMV-seronegative.

The chain uses TRBV7-9 and TRBJ2-7; D ambiguous. The germline V gene has CDR1 SEHNR and CDR2 FQNEAQ (reference sequence). V was trimmed by 5 bases and J by 2 bases, leaving 22 bases between them. The CDR3 runs 17 residues. CDR3 region: CASSPRSGKSAPYEQYF. CDR3 nucleotides: TGTGCCAGCAGCCCGAGGTCCGGCAAATCTGCCCCCTACGAGCAGTACTTC.

The CDR3 here is CASSDRGLSTDTQYF. DNA of the CDR3: TGTGCCAGCAGTGACAGGGGTTTGAGCACAGATACGCAGTATTTT. This chain connects TRBV6-1 to TRBJ2-3; D might be TRBD1 (6 bases). In germline, CDR1 is MNHNS, CDR2 SASEGT. The CDR3 extends over 15 amino acids. V gave up 3 bases and J gave up 0 bases, with 10 bases separating them.

The genes are TRBV15 and TRBJ2-1; TRBD1 matches 7 bases. Germline trimming cut 1 base from V and 8 bases from J; bases unmatched to any gene: 11. CDR1 and CDR2 (germline): LNHNV, YYDKDF (reference sequence). CDR3 size: 16 residues. In nucleotides, the CDR3 is TGTGCCACCAGCAGAGGACAGGGTAGGATTTTAGATGAGCAGTTCTTC. Protein sequence: CATSRGQGRILDEQFF.

The chain carries TRBV28 and TRBJ1-2, with TRBD1 identical over 7 bases. V shed 5 bases and J 4 bases; nucleotides not matched to a gene: 7. Germline CDR1 and CDR2: MDHEN and SYDVKM. The CDR3 runs 14 residues. The CDR3 protein is CASSPQDRSYGYTF. The CDR3 DNA follows: TGTGCCAGCAGTCCCCAGGACAGGAGCTATGGCTACACCTTC.

J is TRBJ2-1 and V is TRBV4-2, with 13 bases aligning to TRBD2. This CDR3 spans 14 amino acids. Germline lookup yields CDR1 LGHNA and CDR2 YNFKEQ. V was pared by 8 bases and J by 8 bases, with 6 bases of the junction left unmatched. In DNA, the CDR3 is TGTGCCAGCTCAGCAACTAGCGGGAGGGATGAGCAGTTCTTC. Translated, it gives CASSATSGRDEQFF.

This rearrangement joins TRBV27 to TRBJ2-7; TRBD1 matches at 11 bases. With V trimmed by 3 bases and J by 9 bases, 10 bases remained unmatched. This CDR3 is built from 15 residues. Germline lookup yields CDR1 MNHEY and CDR2 SMNVEV (reference sequence). The CDR3 nucleotides are TGTGCCAGCAGTTTGGCGGGGGACAGGGGGGGTCGGCAGTACTTC. As protein: CASSLAGDRGGRQYF.

V usage is TRBV18 and J usage is TRBJ1-1; TRBD1 matches 9 bases. The length of the CDR3 is 15 residues. The junction had 9 bases not matched to a gene; V was cut back by 5 bases and J by 5 bases. From germline, CDR1 is KGHSH and CDR2 LQKENI. CDR3 sequence reads: CASSTLTGGETEAFF. The CDR3 DNA reads TGTGCCAGCTCAACCCTGACAGGGGGAGAAACTGAAGCTTTCTTT.

The CDR3 spells CASSETGTLSSGNTIYF. CDR3 coding DNA: TGTGCCAGCAGCGAAACCGGGACACTAAGCTCTGGAAACACCATATATTTT. V gene TRBV28 combines with J gene TRBJ1-3; perhaps TRBD1 as D (6 bases). The V end lost 6 bases, the J end lost 0 bases, and 18 bases lay between the germline ends. The CDR3 contains 17 residues. Germline V lookup: CDR1 MDHEN, CDR2 SYDVKM.

This chain joins TRBV5-4 and TRBJ2-1; D is possibly TRBD1 (6 bases). Trimming removed 0 bases from V and 10 bases from J, with 11 bases in between. CDR3 size: 13 residues. Germline assignment: CDR1 SGHNT and CDR2 YYREEE (reference sequence). This CDR3 reads CASSLDRVGEQFF. In DNA form, the CDR3 reads TGTGCCAGCAGCTTGGACAGGGTGGGGGAGCAGTTCTTC.

This clone was seen only a few times. V gene TRBV18 combines with J gene TRBJ1-3, with D maybe TRBD1 (5 bases). From germline, CDR1 is KGHSH and CDR2 LQKENI. The V end lost 3 bases, the J end lost 0 bases, and 9 bases lay between the germline ends. The CDR3 contains 15 residues. DNA for the CDR3: TGTGCCAGCTCACCGACAGCTAGCTCTGGAAACACCATATATTTT. This sequence encodes CASSPTASSGNTIYF.

The chain couples TRBV19 to TRBJ2-5; 11 bases are a match to TRBD1. Germline V gene sequence: CDR1 LNHDA, CDR2 SQIVND (reference sequence). V shed 4 bases, J shed 5 bases, and the junction held 3 bases outside the gene matches. The CDR3 runs 14 residues. The CDR3 sequence is CASSTGTGGETQYF. The CDR3, as DNA: TGTGCCAGTAGTACCGGGACAGGGGGGGAGACCCAGTACTTC.

This chain connects TRBV4-2 to TRBJ2-5, with D possibly being TRBD1 (5 bases). Trimming left V 0 bases short and J 1 base short, with 15 bases between. In germline, CDR1 is LGHNA, CDR2 YNFKEQ. The CDR3 has 17 amino acids. DNA for the CDR3: TGTGCCAGCAGCCAAGATGGGGCAGACCTAGTCCAAGAGACCCAGTACTTC. It yields the protein CASSQDGADLVQETQYF.

This chain links TRBV18 with TRBJ2-1; 7 positions agree with TRBD1. With 2 bases clipped from V and 7 bases from J, the junction kept 8 bases outside the gene matches. The germline V gene has CDR1 KGHSH and CDR2 LQKENI. This CDR3 has 15 amino acids. DNA of the CDR3: TGTGCCAGCTCACCAGACAGGGTACGGTGGAATGAGCAGTTCTTC. It translates to CASSPDRVRWNEQFF. Complete variable domain (other parts from reference TRBV18 and TRBJ2-1): NAGVMQNPRHLVRRRGQEARLRCSPMKGHSHVYWYRQLPEEGLKFMVYLQKENIIDESGMPKERFSAEFPKEGPSILRIQQVVRGDSAAYFCASSPDRVRWNEQFFGPGTRLTVL.

This chain joins TRBV30 and TRBJ2-7, with 10 bases aligning to TRBD1. Germline trimming cut 2 bases from V and 2 bases from J; bases unmatched to any gene: 3. This CDR3 is 14 amino acids long. CDR1 GTSNPN and CDR2 SVGIG come from the germline V gene (reference sequence). CDR3 region: CAWSRGTGAYEQYF. Here the CDR3 DNA reads TGTGCCTGGAGTAGAGGGACAGGGGCCTACGAGCAGTACTTC.

The rearrangement uses TRBV6-1 and TRBJ1-1; 8 positions match TRBD1. V was clipped by 6 bases and J by 5 bases; unmatched bases: 5. The CDR3 loop spans 13 amino acids. The germline gives CDR1 MNHNS, CDR2 SASEGT. CDR3 DNA sequence: TGTGCCAGCAGAGGACAGGGAAGGACTGAAGCTTTCTTT. Residues: CASRGQGRTEAFF.

The rearrangement uses TRBV5-1 and TRBJ1-2, with TRBD1 as a possible D gene (5 bases). The V gene lost 0 bases and the J gene lost 8 bases, with 11 bases spanning the gap. Looked up from germline, CDR1 is SGHRS and CDR2 is YFSETQ. The CDR3 has 13 amino acids. Written as DNA, the CDR3 is TGCGCCAGCAGCTTGGCAGGGCCTTGGGGCTACACCTTC. Protein: CASSLAGPWGYTF. Filled out from reference TRBV5-1 and TRBJ1-2, the complete variable domain reads KAGVTQTPRYLIKTRGQQVTLSCSPISGHRSVSWYQQTPGQGLQFLFEYFSETQRNKGNFPGRFSGRQFSNSRSEMNVSTLELGDSALYLCASSLAGPWGYTFGSGTRLTVV.

The J gene is TRBJ1-6, the V gene TRBV4-1; the D is unclear. From germline, CDR1 is MGHRA and CDR2 YSYEKL. The V and J ends lost 0 bases and 6 bases respectively, with 18 bases between them. The CDR3 contains 18 residues. The CDR3 loop is CASSQDDRRGGFNSPLHF. The CDR3 bases are TGCGCCAGCAGCCAAGATGACCGACGGGGAGGTTTTAATTCACCCCTCCACTTT.

The rearrangement uses TRBV9 and TRBJ2-6; D might be TRBD2 (5 bases). V gave up 0 bases and J gave up 4 bases, with 14 bases separating them. This CDR3 spans 17 amino acids. CDR1 and CDR2 from the germline V gene are SGDLS and YYNGEE. The CDR3: CASSVAALGPGANVLTF. The CDR3 DNA follows: TGTGCCAGCAGCGTAGCTGCACTAGGACCGGGGGCCAACGTCCTGACTTTC.

This clone showed up just once. The CDR3: CASGASDRKGYGYTF. In nucleotides, the CDR3 is TGCGCCAGCGGGGCCTCGGACAGAAAGGGGTATGGCTACACCTTC. This chain joins TRBV10-1 and TRBJ1-2; TRBD1 is a possible D gene (6 bases). Germline V gene data show CDR1 as WNHNN and CDR2 as SYGVQD (reference sequence). V was trimmed by 8 bases and J by 5 bases, leaving 21 bases between them. The CDR3 has 15 residues.

The CDR3 DNA sequence: TGTGCCTGGAGTGGACACTCTGGAAACACCATATATTTT. It is translated as CAWSGHSGNTIYF. The V call is TRBV30, the J call TRBJ1-3; D unresolved. In germline, CDR1 is GTSNPN, CDR2 SVGIG (reference sequence). The CDR3 spans 13 residues. V was shortened by 1 base and J by 0 bases, with 4 bases between the two germline ends.

The CDR3 reads CASSQGTTYNEQFF. CDR3 bases: TGCGCCAGCAGCCAAGGGACAACCTACAATGAGCAGTTCTTC. The chain uses TRBV4-1 and TRBJ2-1; D possibly corresponds to TRBD1 (5 bases). V was clipped by 1 base and J by 2 bases, with 6 bases between them. This CDR3 contains 14 residues. Germline V gene sequence: CDR1 MGHRA, CDR2 YSYEKL.

The J gene is TRBJ1-5, the V gene TRBV20-1; D gene ambiguous. Trimming took 6 bases from V and 6 from J, leaving 9 bases between them. Per germline, CDR1 DFQATT and CDR2 SNEGSKA (reference sequence). The CDR3 has 11 residues. This CDR3 is CSARGSQPQHF. For the CDR3, the DNA is TGCAGTGCCCGAGGGTCTCAGCCCCAGCATTTT.

The rearrangement uses TRBV5-1 and TRBJ2-7, with TRBD2 identical over 9 bases. CDR1 is SGHRS, CDR2 YFSETQ, per germline. CDR3 length: 15 residues. The junction had 5 bases not matched to a gene; V was cut back by 0 bases and J by 4 bases. CDR3 sequence reads: CASSLVASGVYEQYF. CDR3 nucleotide sequence: TGCGCCAGCAGCTTGGTGGCTAGCGGGGTGTACGAGCAGTACTTC. The whole variable domain, remainder taken from reference TRBV5-1 and TRBJ2-7, is KAGVTQTPRYLIKTRGQQVTLSCSPISGHRSVSWYQQTPGQGLQFLFEYFSETQRNKGNFPGRFSGRQFSNSRSEMNVSTLELGDSALYLCASSLVASGVYEQYFGPGTRLTVT.

The rearrangement uses TRBV5-1 and TRBJ1-2; weak D call: TRBD1 (5 bases). Trimming took 0 bases from V and 7 from J, leaving 16 bases between them. Germline-derived CDR1 and CDR2 are SGHRS and YFSETQ. The CDR3 covers 15 residues. The CDR3 DNA is TGCGCCAGCAGCTTGGCCTTAGGGACTTCTATTGGCTACACCTTC. As protein: CASSLALGTSIGYTF.

This clone was recorded a few times. The chain employs TRBV6-5 and TRBJ2-2; 9 bases line up with TRBD1. With V trimmed by 6 bases and J by 7 bases, 3 bases remained unmatched. The germline CDR1 and CDR2 sequences are MNHEY and SVGAGI. This CDR3 contains 13 residues. The CDR3 is CASRTGGGGELFF. DNA of the CDR3: TGTGCCAGCAGGACAGGGGGAGGCGGGGAGCTGTTTTTT.

The DNA for the CDR3 is TGTGCCAGCAGTGAGGAAGTCAGGGAAAGTCAGTACGAGCAGTACTTC. As protein: CASSEEVRESQYEQYF. This sequence joins TRBV6-4 and TRBJ2-7, with D possibly being TRBD1 (5 bases). Germline V gene sequence: CDR1 MRHNA, CDR2 SNTAGT. Deletions cut 3 bases from V and 4 bases from J, with 19 bases between. CDR3 size: 16 residues.